The next 9 T cell receptor beta chains were all read from a single sample in a study of T cell responses to AZD1222 COVID-19 vaccine. Clones were sequenced by immunoSEQ multiplex PCR, and TCRdb holds only the in-frame ones, with some missing. The sample yields fewer than 200,000 clones, more than 75% seen once. The starting material was peripheral blood, obtained 28 days after the second AZD1222 dose. The receptors were gathered from an adult who received the AZD1222 COVID-19 vaccine.

The rearrangement joins TRBV29-1 to TRBJ2-5, with D possibly TRBD2 on 5 matching bases. The CDR3 consists of 13 residues. V was trimmed by 8 bases and J by 2 bases, leaving 15 bases between them. Germline CDR1 and CDR2: SQVTM and ANQGSEA. In DNA form, the CDR3 reads TGCAGCTCAGAGGGCAGGCCACAAGAGACCCAGTACTTC. This translates into CSSEGRPQETQYF.

The chain combines TRBV28 with TRBJ1-4, with D possibly TRBD1 on 5 matching bases. V was clipped by 5 bases and J by 11 bases, with 21 bases between them. Germline loops: CDR1 MDHEN, CDR2 SYDVKM. This CDR3 is built from 15 residues. The DNA for the CDR3 is TGTGCCAGCAGTACCCTCGCCCCCGGGGGAGGGAAACTGTTTTTT. Its protein is CASSTLAPGGGKLFF.

V is TRBV7-9 and J is TRBJ1-4, with D tentatively TRBD1 (6 bases). The CDR3 extends over 16 amino acids. V dropped 7 bases and J dropped 8 bases, with 23 bases sitting between them. CDR1 and CDR2 (germline): SEHNR, FQNEAQ (reference sequence). DNA of the CDR3: TGTGCCAGCACCCCGGGGCAGGGGAATTCAAGGGAAAAACTGTTTTTT. Translating it yields CASTPGQGNSREKLFF.

This chain connects TRBV6-2 or TRBV6-3 to TRBJ1-2; D is perhaps TRBD1 (6 bases). Per the germline V gene, CDR1 is MNHEY and CDR2 is SVGEGT. This CDR3 comprises 15 residues. V lost 0 bases and J lost 8, with 16 bases in between. Here the CDR3 DNA reads TGTGCCAGCAGTTACTCGGCAGGGGCCCTGGGAGGCTACACCTTC. This sequence encodes CASSYSAGALGGYTF.

V usage is TRBV3-1 (or the pseudogene TRBV3-2) and J usage is TRBJ1-1, with TRBD1 identical over 11 bases. After removal of 4 bases from V and 4 bases from J, the junction contained 8 bases not matched to a gene. Germline V gene data show CDR1 as LGHDT and CDR2 as YNNKEL (reference sequence). The CDR3 is made up of 16 amino acids. CDR3 protein: CASSPPIGTGGTEAFF. CDR3 nucleotides: TGTGCCAGCAGCCCTCCTATAGGGACAGGGGGCACTGAAGCTTTCTTT.

The genes are TRBV5-1 and TRBJ1-4, with unresolved D. Germline V gene sequence: CDR1 SGHRS, CDR2 YFSETQ. The CDR3 totals 15 residues. The V end lost 0 bases, the J end lost 0 bases, and 6 bases lay between the germline ends. This CDR3 reads CASSLGGPTNEKLFF. CDR3 in DNA: TGCGCCAGCAGCTTGGGTGGCCCAACTAATGAAAAACTGTTTTTT.

This chain joins TRBV7-2 and TRBJ1-2; D is undetermined. The CDR3 has 12 amino acids. V gave up 4 bases and J gave up 13 bases, with 16 bases separating them. Germline V lookup: CDR1 SGHTA, CDR2 FQGNSA. The CDR3 DNA follows: TGTGCCAGCAGCTCTACCCGCTGGGCGTCCACCTTC. Translated: CASSSTRWASTF.

CDR3 in amino acids: CASAPGQGTGELFF. The CDR3 region has the DNA TGTGCCAGCGCCCCGGGACAGGGAACCGGGGAGCTGTTTTTT. The J gene is TRBJ2-2, the V gene TRBV6-5; TRBD1 matches at 9 bases. The CDR3 is made up of 14 amino acids. The ends lost 8 bases at V and 5 bases at J; junction bases unmatched: 6. The germline CDR1 and CDR2 sequences are MNHEY and SVGAGI.

This sequence joins TRBV7-2 and TRBJ2-1; 14 bases align to TRBD2. The CDR3 runs to 17 residues. CDR1 is SGHTA and CDR2 is FQGNSA in the germline V gene. Trimming at V came to 5 bases and at J to 7 bases, leaving 10 bases not matched to a gene. CDR3 in DNA: TGTGCCAGCAGCCCTGGAGGGACTAGCGGGAGTCGTAATGAGCAGTTCTTC. Translation gives CASSPGGTSGSRNEQFF. The full variable domain, with the rest looked up from reference TRBV7-2 and TRBJ2-1, is GAGVSQSPSNKVTEKGKDVELRCDPISGHTALYWYRQSLGQGLEFLIYFQGNSAPDKSGLPSDRFSAERTGGSVSTLTIQRTQQEDSAVYLCASSPGGTSGSRNEQFFGPGTRLTVL.